The 19 T cell receptor beta chains below all came from one sample that was sequenced in a study of T-cell reconstitution after alpha-beta-depleted transplantation in children. Unique molecular identifiers were built into the TCRbeta library. TCRdb analysed the PCR reads with MiXCR anew, one entry per CDR3 protein. This sample carries roughly 70,000 distinct CDR3 sequences, 4.9% of them seen once, and the ten largest clones take over 15%. The source was PBMCs, mostly from graft donor cells, collected 180 days after TCRalphabeta/CD19-depleted stem cell transplant. These receptors were taken from a boy younger than two who had a stem cell transplant for acute myeloid leukemia, so the T cells may come from the graft donor.

This clonotype was seen many times. The chain carries TRBV2 and TRBJ2-3; no clear D. V lost 5 bases and J lost 1, with 13 bases in between. Germline V lookup: CDR1 SNHLY, CDR2 FYNNEI. The CDR3 consists of 15 residues. CDR3 protein: CASSPSDLGTDTQYF. CDR3 coding DNA: TGTGCCAGCAGTCCTTCCGACCTGGGCACAGATACGCAGTATTTT.

This clonotype was counted ten times or more. The V gene is TRBV12-3 or TRBV12-4, the J gene TRBJ2-2; tentatively, D is TRBD2 (5 bases). The CDR3 extends over 15 amino acids. V lost 8 bases, J lost 6 bases, and 19 bases lay in between. The CDR3 region has the DNA TGTGCCAGCGCCCGCGGGCCCAGGACCGCCGGGGAGCTGTTTTTT. This translates into CASARGPRTAGELFF.

In its sample, this clonotype was seen many times. The CDR3 protein is CASSPQQGIDTQYF. DNA of the CDR3: TGTGCCAGCTCACCCCAACAGGGAATCGATACGCAGTATTTT. This chain links TRBV18 with TRBJ2-3; D might be TRBD1 (6 bases). The CDR3 extends over 14 amino acids. Trimming removed 3 bases at V and 6 bases at J, with 13 bases between. From germline, CDR1 is KGHSH and CDR2 LQKENI.

This clonotype was counted at least ten times. The chain combines TRBV7-2 with TRBJ2-5; 14 bases match TRBD2. V dropped 5 bases and J dropped 1; count of bases not matched to a gene: 3. The CDR3 totals 16 residues. Germline-derived CDR1 and CDR2 are SGHTA and FQGNSA. CDR3 sequence reads: CASSHGLAGGQETQYF. CDR3 sequence (DNA): TGTGCCAGCAGCCACGGACTAGCGGGGGGCCAAGAGACCCAGTACTTC.

This clonotype came up many times. This sequence joins TRBV20-1 and TRBJ2-7; D might be TRBD1 (6 bases). Germline V gene lookup returns CDR1 DFQATT and CDR2 SNEGSKA (reference sequence). There are 12 residues in the CDR3. The CDR3 nucleotides read TGCAGGCCTCGACAGGCCGGGGACGAGCAGTACGTC. It is translated as CRPRQAGDEQYV.

This clonotype was detected ten times or more. The V gene is TRBV6-1, the J gene TRBJ2-3, with D possibly TRBD2 on 5 matching bases. Trimming took 3 bases from V and 1 from J, leaving 11 bases between them. This CDR3 spans 15 amino acids. Looked up from germline, CDR1 is MNHNS and CDR2 is SASEGT. The CDR3 is CASSDELVGTDTQYF. In DNA, the CDR3 is TGTGCCAGCAGTGATGAACTAGTCGGCACAGATACGCAGTATTTT.

CDR3 nucleotide sequence: TGTGCCAGCAGCTCCGGTTACCAGGATACGCAGTATTTT. Translated, it gives CASSSGYQDTQYF. The chain couples TRBV11-3 to TRBJ2-3; D is uncertain. The CDR3 is made up of 13 amino acids. Germline V CDR1 and CDR2: SGHNT, YENEEA. V shed 4 bases and J shed 6 bases, with 11 bases lying between them. Based on the CDR3 plus reference TRBV11-3 and TRBJ2-3, the full variable domain is EAGVVQSPRYKIIEKKQPVAFWCNPISGHNTLYWYLQNLGQGPELLIRYENEEAVDDSQLPKDRFSAERLKGVDSTLKIQPAELGDSAVYLCASSSGYQDTQYFGPGTRLTVL.

This clonotype appeared many times. V usage is TRBV28 and J usage is TRBJ1-2; the D is unclear. Germline values: CDR1 MDHEN, CDR2 SYDVKM. Trimming took off 6 bases at V and 3 bases at J, with 8 bases between the two ends. The CDR3 runs to 12 residues. The CDR3: CASRSWDYGYTF. CDR3 sequence (DNA): TGTGCCAGCAGGTCATGGGACTATGGCTACACCTTC.

A few counts support this clonotype. V gene TRBV6-1 combines with J gene TRBJ1-5; D is perhaps TRBD1 (5 bases). The germline V and J ends were trimmed by 8 bases and 4 bases, with 12 bases remaining between them. Germline V gene lookup returns CDR1 MNHNS and CDR2 SASEGT. The CDR3 is 13 amino acids. The CDR3 nucleotides read TGTGCCAGCTGGAGGGGCGGAAATCAGCCCCAGCATTTT. Translation: CASWRGGNQPQHF.

This chain uses TRBV7-9 with TRBJ2-7; D unclear. V lost 0 bases and J lost 4, with 7 bases in between. Germline V gives CDR1 SEHNR, CDR2 FQNEAQ (reference sequence). The length of the CDR3 is 13 residues. The CDR3 DNA reads as TGTGCCAGCAGCTTAGCAGGGTTATACGAGCAGTACTTC. Translating gives CASSLAGLYEQYF.

This clonotype was seen repeatedly, ten times or more. J is TRBJ1-1 and V is TRBV12-3 or TRBV12-4; no firm D call. The CDR3 runs 12 residues. Trimming pared 4 bases from V and 6 bases from J, leaving 9 bases between. CDR3 protein: CASSSRGAEAFF. DNA of the CDR3: TGTGCCAGCAGTTCCCGCGGCGCTGAAGCTTTCTTT.

This clonotype was counted many times. CDR3 sequence: CASSLWPGLAGGSYEQYF. The CDR3 DNA reads TGTGCCAGCAGCTTATGGCCGGGACTAGCGGGGGGGAGCTACGAGCAGTACTTC. The V and J genes are TRBV7-2 and TRBJ2-7; 16 positions agree with TRBD2. Germline CDR1 is SGHTA and CDR2 is FQGNSA. The trim removed 2 bases at V and 3 bases at J, leaving 7 bases unmatched. The CDR3 loop spans 18 amino acids.

There are many counts of this clonotype. The chain links TRBV7-8 to TRBJ2-5, with 11 bases aligning to TRBD2. CDR3 length: 15 residues. Looked up from germline, CDR1 is SGHVS and CDR2 is FQNEAQ. Trimming at V came to 1 base and at J to 13 bases, leaving 11 bases not matched to a gene. CDR3 loop: CASSLEAATGLAGYF. CDR3 nucleotides: TGTGCCAGCAGCTTAGAGGCAGCCACTGGACTAGCGGGGTACTTC.

This clonotype showed up just a few times. Compared with germline, one end of the junction differs, possibly owing to a read error. The genes are TRBV5-7 and TRBJ1-2; D unresolved. TRBV5-7 is filed as an ORF, its function uncertain. The CDR3 is 14 residues long. CDR3 amino acids: CARSSGLLRGGYTF. In DNA form, the CDR3 reads TGTGCCAGGAGCTCCGGGCTCCTGCGAGGTGGCTACACCTTC.

This clonotype was seen ten or more times. The chain carries TRBV12-3 or TRBV12-4 and TRBJ2-3, with D perhaps matching TRBD2 (7 bases). This CDR3 has 14 amino acids. The ends were cut back, 3 bases at V and 5 bases at J, with 12 bases in the middle. The CDR3 reads CASSFGGHIDTQYF. The CDR3 nucleotides read TGTGCCAGCAGTTTCGGGGGGCATATAGATACGCAGTATTTT.

This clonotype was recorded at least ten times. The rearrangement uses TRBV12-3 or TRBV12-4 and TRBJ2-3; no definite D call. This CDR3 has 11 residues. V dropped 3 bases and J dropped 12 bases, with 10 bases sitting between them. The CDR3 is CASSFRSRQYF. CDR3 sequence (DNA): TGTGCCAGCAGTTTTAGGAGCCGACAGTATTTT.

This clonotype was detected ten times or more. The chain has TRBV7-2 and TRBJ2-5, with unresolved D. Germline CDR1 is SGHTA and CDR2 is FQGNSA. The CDR3 has 13 amino acids. Trimming stripped 5 bases from V and 2 bases from J, with 9 bases between. As DNA, the CDR3 is TGTGCCAGCAGCATTCGAGTTCAAGAGACCCAGTACTTC. It specifies CASSIRVQETQYF.

This clonotype was counted a few times. The chain joins TRBV19 to TRBJ2-1; TRBD2 matches at 10 bases. The CDR3 runs 11 residues. The germline V gene has CDR1 LNHDA and CDR2 SQIVND (reference sequence). J lost 15 bases, V lost 6 bases, and 5 bases had no gene match. The CDR3 sequence is CASRGLATPFF. The DNA for the CDR3 is TGTGCCAGTAGGGGACTAGCGACTCCGTTCTTC. Filled out from reference TRBV19 and TRBJ2-1, the complete variable domain reads DGGITQSPKYLFRKEGQNVTLSCEQNLNHDAMYWYRQDPGQGLRLIYYSQIVNDFQKGDIAEGYSVSREKKESFPLTVTSAQKNPTAFYLCASRGLATPFFGPGTRLTVL.

This clonotype showed up many times. The genes are TRBV5-1 and TRBJ2-2; D remains ambiguous. The V end was cut by 7 bases, the J end by 2 bases, with 9 bases between. Germline CDR1 SGHRS, CDR2 YFSETQ. The CDR3 extends over 13 amino acids. CDR3 loop: CASGTPNTGELFF. In DNA form, the CDR3 reads TGCGCCAGCGGAACACCCAACACCGGGGAGCTGTTTTTT.